One TCR beta chain is described in this entry. The antigen is undetermined. This specimen belongs to a study of pediatric ulcerative colitis. Study conclusions and caveats: Substantially fewer templates came from two patients' blood samples. Ulcerative colitis patients shared more blood-rectal clones than controls.

The assay was run at survey level. Here immunoSEQ multiplex PCR was the method, and the copy in TCRdb shows in-frame clones only, minus some. The top ten hold about 1.1% of the sample, which has around 34,000 clones, 80% to 90% seen once. CDR3 size: 15 residues. Trimming pared 0 bases from V and 3 bases from J, leaving 12 bases between. Germline V gene sequence: CDR1 SGHAT, CDR2 FQNNGV. The rectum was sampled with one to two pinch biopsies at colonoscopy. The receptor was isolated from a boy aged 5-17 years with mild ulcerative colitis. This chain links TRBV11-2 with TRBJ2-7; perhaps TRBD1 as D (5 bases). Specimen: gut tissue. The CDR3 spells CASSLDRGIGYEQYF. CDR3 sequence (DNA): TGTGCCAGCAGCTTAGATAGGGGAATCGGCTACGAGCAGTACTTC.